The entry that follows covers one TCR beta chain sequence. The target antigen is unknown. The sample is drawn from a study of cytomegalovirus exposure and HLA in healthy donors. Study summary: Both the roughly 120 validation repertoires and the 666 first-cohort repertoires used the same platform, as reported by a later analysis. General study results and limits: Most TCR sequences proved rare, with some public TCRs found in many donors.

The CDR3 totals 11 residues. Trimming removed 7 bases at V and 4 bases at J, with 10 bases between. Germline-derived CDR1 and CDR2 are SQVTM and ANQGSEA. Only in-frame clones appear in the TCRdb table, and some are missing; sequencing was by immunoSEQ multiplex PCR. The sample yields some 150,000 clones, roughly 86% seen once. The sequenced sample consisted of PBMCs. The gene calls are TRBV29-1 and TRBJ1-1, with D possibly TRBD1 on 5 matching bases. The TCR sequence derives from a young man in good health and CMV-seropositive. The CDR3 loop reads CSGTDSTEAFF. The CDR3 DNA is TGCAGCGGCACCGACAGCACTGAAGCTTTCTTT.